This T cell receptor beta chain was found in a study of CD8 T cells in ankylosing spondylitis. General observations from the study: Disease-linked clones had a CD8+ phenotype and relatively low frequency in peripheral blood. According to the report, clones linked to the disease were significantly enriched in matched synovial fluid samples taken from ankylosing spondylitis patients. A TCR beta motif of about eight highly homologous variants seemed to mark ankylosing spondylitis blood.

TCRdb ran MiXCR on the 5' RACE reads and lists one entry per CDR3 protein. This sample has approximately 220,000 distinct CDR3 sequences, with roughly 26% found just once. Germline values: CDR1 SGHTA, CDR2 FQGNSA. The V segment lost 5 bases and the J segment 5 bases; nucleotides outside the gene matches: 6. The CDR3 runs 15 residues. Regarding this clonotype: Its target is not known.

The sample consisted of blood, either unsorted or a sorted T cell fraction (not recorded which). The chain employs TRBV7-2 and TRBJ2-1, with 10 nucleotides matching TRBD2. The clonotype was recovered from a male donor with ankylosing spondylitis or in good health (not recorded which). The CDR3 sequence is CASSNLAGVNNEQFF. The CDR3 coding sequence is TGTGCCAGCAGCAACCTAGCGGGGGTAAACAATGAGCAGTTCTTC.